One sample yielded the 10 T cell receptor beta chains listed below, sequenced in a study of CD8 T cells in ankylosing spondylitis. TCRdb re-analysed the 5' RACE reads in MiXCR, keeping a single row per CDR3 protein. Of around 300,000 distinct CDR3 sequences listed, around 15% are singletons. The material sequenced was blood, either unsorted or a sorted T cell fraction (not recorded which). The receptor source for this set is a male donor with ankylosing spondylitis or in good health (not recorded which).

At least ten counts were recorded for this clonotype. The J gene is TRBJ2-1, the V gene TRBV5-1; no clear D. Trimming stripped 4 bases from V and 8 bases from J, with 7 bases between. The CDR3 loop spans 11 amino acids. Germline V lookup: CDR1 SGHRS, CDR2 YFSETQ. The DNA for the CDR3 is TGCGCCAGCAGCGTGACATATGAGCAGTTCTTC. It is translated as CASSVTYEQFF.

The CDR3 loop reads CASSLRRWYEQYF. Here the CDR3 DNA reads TGTGCCAGCAGTTTACGACGGTGGTACGAGCAGTACTTC. V usage is TRBV12-3 or TRBV12-4 and J usage is TRBJ2-7; D is unresolved. V gave up 2 bases and J gave up 4 bases, with 9 bases separating them. This CDR3 is 13 amino acids long.

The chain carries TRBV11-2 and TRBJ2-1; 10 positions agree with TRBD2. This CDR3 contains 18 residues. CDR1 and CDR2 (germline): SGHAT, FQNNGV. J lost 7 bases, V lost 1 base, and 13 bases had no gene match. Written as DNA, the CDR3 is TGTGCCAGCAGCTTAGGCCGATCCAGCGGGAGGGCCCTGAATGAGCAGTTCTTC. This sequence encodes CASSLGRSSGRALNEQFF.

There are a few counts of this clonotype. CDR3 protein: CSAPDRGSNQPQHF. The CDR3 DNA reads TGCAGTGCTCCGGACAGGGGGAGCAATCAGCCCCAGCATTTT. The chain is built from TRBV20-1 and TRBJ1-5, with 10 bases lining up with TRBD1. Germline V gene data show CDR1 as DFQATT and CDR2 as SNEGSKA (reference sequence). V lost 5 bases to trimming and J lost 1 base; unmatched junction nucleotides: 2. This CDR3 is built from 14 residues.

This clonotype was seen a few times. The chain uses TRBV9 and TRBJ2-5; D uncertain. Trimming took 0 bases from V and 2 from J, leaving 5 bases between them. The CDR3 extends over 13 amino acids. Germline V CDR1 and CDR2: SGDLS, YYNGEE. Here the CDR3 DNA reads TGTGCCAGCAGCGTAGGCGAACAAGAGACCCAGTACTTC. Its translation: CASSVGEQETQYF.

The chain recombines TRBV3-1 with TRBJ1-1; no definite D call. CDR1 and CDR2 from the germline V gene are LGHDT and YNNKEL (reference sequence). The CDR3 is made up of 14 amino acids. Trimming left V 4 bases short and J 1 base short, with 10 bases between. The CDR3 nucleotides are TGTGCCAGCAGCCCCAGACGGGAGAACACTGAAGCTTTCTTT. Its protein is CASSPRRENTEAFF.

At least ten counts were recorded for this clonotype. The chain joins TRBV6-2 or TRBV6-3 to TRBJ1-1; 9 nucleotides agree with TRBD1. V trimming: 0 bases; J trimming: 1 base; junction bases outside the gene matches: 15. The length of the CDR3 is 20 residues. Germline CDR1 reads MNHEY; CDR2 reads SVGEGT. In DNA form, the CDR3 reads TGTGCCAGCAGTTACTCGGGGGGGACAGGGACGCTCCGGGGGAACACTGAAGCTTTCTTT. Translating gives CASSYSGGTGTLRGNTEAFF.

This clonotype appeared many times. The CDR3 DNA sequence: TGTGCCAGCAGCTTAGGCCTCCAGGGAACGAACACTGAAGCTTTCTTT. Its translation is CASSLGLQGTNTEAFF. The gene calls are TRBV7-9 and TRBJ1-1; D is perhaps TRBD1 (5 bases). CDR3 size: 16 residues. The V gene's germline CDR1 is SEHNR and CDR2 FQNEAQ (reference sequence). Trimming stripped 1 base from V and 1 base from J, with 13 bases between.

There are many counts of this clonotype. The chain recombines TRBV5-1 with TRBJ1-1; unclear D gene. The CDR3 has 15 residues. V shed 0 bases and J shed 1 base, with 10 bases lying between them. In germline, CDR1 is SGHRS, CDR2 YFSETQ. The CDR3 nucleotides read TGCGCCAGCAGCTTGGCGGGTAGAGCGAACACTGAAGCTTTCTTT. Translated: CASSLAGRANTEAFF.

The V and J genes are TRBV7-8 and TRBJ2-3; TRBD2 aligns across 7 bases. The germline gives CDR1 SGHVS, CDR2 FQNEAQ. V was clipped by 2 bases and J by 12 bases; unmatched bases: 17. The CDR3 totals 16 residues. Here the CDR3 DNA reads TGTGCCAGCAGCTTAAGGCTAGCGGAGCCTCCGGGGGTTCAGTATTTT. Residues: CASSLRLAEPPGVQYF.